This TCR beta chain was obtained from a study of Tregs in tolerant kidney transplant recipients. Germline V gives CDR1 SGHAT, CDR2 FQNNGV. This CDR3 is 16 amino acids long. V shed 5 bases and J 7 bases; nucleotides not matched to a gene: 16. On this clone itself: The target antigen is unknown.

Clones were sequenced by immunoSEQ multiplex PCR, and TCRdb holds only the in-frame ones, with some missing. In the table there are under 300,000 clones, roughly four fifths of which are singletons. Findings of the study overall: Findings come from small patient numbers and require larger validation.

The clonotype originates from a human donor in good health. The chain links TRBV11-2 to TRBJ2-7, with 8 bases lining up with TRBD2. Specimen: CD4+ T cells from blood. The CDR3 sequence: CASSPGGVLWAGEQYF. The DNA of the CDR3 is TGTGCCAGCAGCCCCGGGGGGGTTCTATGGGCGGGTGAGCAGTACTTC.